This T cell receptor (beta chain) comes out of a study of CD8 T cells in ankylosing spondylitis. Using its own MiXCR run on the 5' RACE reads, TCRdb lists one record per CDR3 protein. This sample carries some 350,000 distinct CDR3 sequences, over 12% of them seen once, and the ten largest clones take approximately 1.1%. Study results and limitations: In reactive arthritis synovial fluid and blood, some motif variants had been reported before. Reportedly, matched ankylosing spondylitis synovial fluid was significantly enriched for disease-linked clones. Several highly homologous variants formed a TCR beta motif that appeared characteristic of ankylosing spondylitis blood.

Worth noting for this clonotype: Its antigen is unknown.

In germline, CDR1 is SGHRS, CDR2 YFSETQ. With 6 bases removed from V and 4 bases from J, the gap between germline ends came to 11 bases. The CDR3 runs 13 residues. Sequencing was done on a sample of blood, either unsorted or a sorted T cell fraction (not recorded which). This TCR was sampled from a male donor with ankylosing spondylitis or in good health (not recorded which). The chain links TRBV5-1 to TRBJ2-1; possibly TRBD1 for D (5 bases). The CDR3 DNA reads as TGCGCCAGCACCCCAGGGATTTACAATGAGCAGTTCTTC. This gives the protein CASTPGIYNEQFF.